The next 10 T cell receptor beta chains were all read from a single sample in a study of shared clonotypes between healthy human individuals. Assay used: immunoSEQ multiplex PCR; TCRdb lists only in-frame clones, some missing. The table includes 500,000 to 650,000 clones, roughly 79% detected once. Sequencing was performed on PBMCs. The receptors were sampled from a woman in her forties in good health. Some clones in this sample may be carry-over from other donors' samples.

This clone came up a few times. The chain links TRBV28 to TRBJ1-2; 9 nucleotides agree with TRBD1. The CDR3 has 13 amino acids. The germline V gene has CDR1 MDHEN and CDR2 SYDVKM. With V trimmed by 7 bases and J by 5 bases, 5 bases remained unmatched. As DNA, the CDR3 is TGTGCCAGCACGAGGGACAGGGATTATGGCTACACCTTC. Translating it yields CASTRDRDYGYTF.

The chain recombines TRBV4-2 with TRBJ1-5, with D uncertain. V lost 0 bases and J lost 2, with 5 bases in between. The CDR3 consists of 14 residues. CDR1 LGHNA and CDR2 YNFKEQ come from the germline V gene. CDR3 sequence (DNA): TGTGCCAGCAGCCAAGAGGGTGGCAATCAGCCCCAGCATTTT. It is translated as CASSQEGGNQPQHF.

The chain uses TRBV7-2 and TRBJ1-2, with TRBD1 identical over 11 bases. V shed 3 bases and J 5 bases; nucleotides not matched to a gene: 2. Per the germline V gene, CDR1 is SGHTA and CDR2 is FQGNSA. The CDR3 runs to 14 residues. This CDR3 reads CASSFGQGAYGYTF. CDR3 bases: TGTGCCAGCAGCTTCGGACAGGGGGCTTATGGCTACACCTTC.

The chain employs TRBV7-2 and TRBJ2-3, with no clear D. Germline V lookup: CDR1 SGHTA, CDR2 FQGNSA. This CDR3 has 13 amino acids. V was cut by 3 bases and J by 4 bases, with 8 bases left in between. For the CDR3, the DNA is TGTGCCAGCAGCTTGGGCCGACCAGATACGCAGTATTTT. Translated, it gives CASSLGRPDTQYF.

The chain employs TRBV2 and TRBJ2-5; 10 bases fit TRBD2. There are 15 residues in the CDR3. CDR1 is SNHLY, CDR2 FYNNEI, per germline. V shed 7 bases, J shed 3 bases, and the junction held 8 bases outside the gene matches. Written as DNA, the CDR3 is TGTGCCAGCATTTTTACTAGCGGGACCAAAGAGACCCAGTACTTC. It specifies CASIFTSGTKETQYF.

Points on this clone: Other nucleotide sequences from this sample produce the same CDR3. The chain is built from TRBV7-6 and TRBJ1-5; D unclear. This CDR3 is 13 amino acids long. V was clipped by 2 bases and J by 6 bases, with 8 bases between them. Germline-derived CDR1 and CDR2 are SGHVS and FNYEAQ. CDR3 region: CASSLSQSQPQHF. As DNA, the CDR3 is TGTGCCAGCAGCTTATCCCAGTCTCAGCCCCAGCATTTT.

The chain recombines TRBV15 with TRBJ1-5; D is uncertain. Germline V gives CDR1 LNHNV, CDR2 YYDKDF (reference sequence). V was pared by 1 base and J by 3 bases, with 7 bases between. The CDR3 runs to 14 residues. The CDR3, as DNA: TGTGCCACCAGCAGAGTACAGATCAATCAGCCCCAGCATTTT. The encoded protein is CATSRVQINQPQHF. Based on the CDR3 plus reference TRBV15 and TRBJ1-5, the full variable domain is DAMVIQNPRYQVTQFGKPVTLSCSQTLNHNVMYWYQQKSSQAPKLLFHYYDKDFNNEADTPDNFQSRRPNTSFCFLDIRSPGLGDTAMYLCATSRVQINQPQHFGDGTRLSIL.

The genes are TRBV27 and TRBJ1-5; D ambiguous. The V and J ends lost 7 bases and 2 bases respectively, with 3 bases between them. This CDR3 has 11 amino acids. In germline, CDR1 is MNHEY, CDR2 SMNVEV (reference sequence). CDR3 amino acids: CASMGNQPQHF. In DNA, the CDR3 is TGTGCCAGCATGGGCAATCAGCCCCAGCATTTT.

CDR3 coding DNA: TGTGCCAGCAGCGAACTAGCGGACTCCTACAATGAGCAGTTCTTC. As protein: CASSELADSYNEQFF. V and J are TRBV7-3 and TRBJ2-1, with 8 positions matching TRBD2. Looked up from germline, CDR1 is SGHTA and CDR2 is FQGTGA. The CDR3 sequence is 15 residues long. The V gene end was trimmed by 5 bases and the J gene end by 0 bases; junction bases not matched to a gene: 3.

The sample holds one count of this clone. The chain links TRBV5-4 to TRBJ2-1; 7 bases are a match to TRBD2. Germline trimming cut 0 bases from V and 5 bases from J; bases unmatched to any gene: 8. Per the germline V gene, CDR1 is SGHNT and CDR2 is YYREEE (reference sequence). The CDR3 consists of 16 residues. CDR3 DNA: TGTGCCAGCAGCTTGGCCGGCGGGAGTAGCGACAATGAGCAGTTCTTC. Translating it yields CASSLAGGSSDNEQFF.